This T cell receptor (beta chain) was sequenced during a study of cytomegalovirus exposure and HLA in healthy donors. Notes on the study in general: That first-cohort TCR clusters tended to co-occur in the roughly 130 validation repertoires was found in a later analysis. It was 150 or so TCR beta chains that were listed as cytomegalovirus-associated.

Sequenced by immunoSEQ multiplex PCR; TCRdb stores in-frame clones only, minus some. Among around 300,000 clones listed, approximately 88% were seen once. The donors were members of the validation cohort, which comprised 120 subjects and was separate from the first cohort of fewer than 700 subjects. The CDR3 totals 14 residues. V lost 8 bases to trimming and J lost 0 bases, with 10 bases between them. The germline CDR1 and CDR2 sequences are SSHAT and FNYEAQ (reference sequence). As to this clone: Antigen specificity is unknown.

Source material: PBMCs. V usage is TRBV7-7 and J usage is TRBJ2-2, with D possibly TRBD2 on 5 matching bases. The receptor was isolated from a man aged 25 to 40 in good health and CMV-seronegative. The CDR3 DNA reads TGTGCCAGCCGGACGGGGTCGAACACCGGGGAGCTGTTTTTT. It translates to CASRTGSNTGELFF.